This T cell receptor (beta chain) was recovered during a study of cytomegalovirus exposure and HLA in healthy donors. Notes on the study in general: Apparent HLA restriction characterized most CMV-associated TCR beta chains in a later analysis.

The PCR employed 60 Vbeta primers together with 13 Jbeta primers. TCRdb's copy holds only in-frame clones and misses some; the assay was immunoSEQ multiplex PCR. The table includes 110,000 to 150,000 clones, about 75% detected once. This clone has only a few counts. Its antigen is not known. V was trimmed by 5 bases and J by 4 bases, leaving 15 bases between them. Germline V CDR1 and CDR2: MDHEN, SYDVKM. The CDR3 consists of 14 residues. Source material: PBMCs. The chain combines TRBV28 with TRBJ2-7; TRBD2 might be the D (5 bases). This receptor was taken from a man aged 55 to 69 in good health and CMV-seronegative. CDR3: CASSPRTLPYEQYF. The CDR3 DNA sequence: TGTGCCAGCAGTCCCCGGACTTTACCTTACGAGCAGTACTTC.